Listed here are 12 T cell receptor beta chains from one sample, sequenced in a study of shared clonotypes between healthy human individuals. Measured with immunoSEQ multiplex PCR; TCRdb has only the in-frame clones, and not every one. The sample carries 500,000 to 550,000 clones, approximately 94% recorded once. Sequencing was carried out using naive CD4+ T cells sorted from blood. Subset described: CD45RA+ positively selected. Source of these receptors: a woman between 25 and 40 years old in good health.

The chain joins TRBV27 to TRBJ2-5, with D perhaps TRBD2 (6 bases). The CDR3 is 13 amino acids. Germline V gene lookup returns CDR1 MNHEY and CDR2 SMNVEV (reference sequence). The germline V and J ends were trimmed by 6 bases and 2 bases, with 10 bases remaining between them. DNA for the CDR3: TGTGCCAGCAGGGGGGGTGGACAAGAGACCCAGTACTTC. Protein sequence: CASRGGGQETQYF.

This chain uses TRBV10-3 with TRBJ2-5; a weak D match, TRBD2 (6 bases). The V and J ends lost 5 bases and 2 bases respectively, with 15 bases between them. Germline V gene data show CDR1 as ENHRY and CDR2 as SYGVKD. CDR3 length: 15 amino acids. The CDR3 DNA is TGTGCCATCAGTCCCGGCGGAGGGACGCAAGAGACCCAGTACTTC. This gives the protein CAISPGGGTQETQYF.

This clone appeared a single time. The J gene is TRBJ2-2, the V gene TRBV4-2, with TRBD1 matching over 10 bases. CDR3 length equals 16 residues. Germline V gene lookup returns CDR1 LGHNA and CDR2 YNFKEQ. The V and J ends lost 5 bases and 1 base, in that order; junction bases with no gene match: 4. The CDR3 DNA reads as TGTGCCAGCAGCAACCGGGACAGGGGGAACACCGGGGAGCTGTTTTTT. It is translated as CASSNRDRGNTGELFF.

This rearrangement joins TRBV18 to TRBJ2-3; TRBD2 is a possible D gene (6 bases). In germline, CDR1 is KGHSH, CDR2 LQKENI. The CDR3 spans 16 residues. Trimming pared 3 bases from V and 4 bases from J, leaving 17 bases between. Written as DNA, the CDR3 is TGTGCCAGCTCACCCCTGTTCCGGGAGTTCGCAGATACGCAGTATTTT. This sequence encodes CASSPLFREFADTQYF.

The chain has TRBV11-2 and TRBJ2-3; possibly TRBD1 or TRBD2 for D (5 bases each). The CDR3 spans 14 residues. The germline gives CDR1 SGHAT, CDR2 FQNNGV. Trimming took off 3 bases at V and 0 bases at J, with 7 bases between the two ends. DNA of the CDR3: TGTGCCAGCAGCTTGGGGGTGAGCACAGATACGCAGTATTTT. Translated: CASSLGVSTDTQYF.

This clone was observed a single time. CDR3 bases: TGTGCCAGCAGTGGAAAGAGGGGGGGTACTCCCGGGACCCTGTACAATGAGCAGTTCTTC. It specifies CASSGKRGGTPGTLYNEQFF. The J gene is TRBJ2-1, the V gene TRBV2, with D perhaps TRBD2 (7 bases). Looked up from germline, CDR1 is SNHLY and CDR2 is FYNNEI. Trimming shortened V by 4 bases and J by 4 bases, and 29 bases separated the two germline ends. CDR3 size: 20 residues.

This sequence joins TRBV5-1 and TRBJ2-7, with D possibly matching TRBD2 (5 bases). Trimming cost V 0 bases and J 4 bases, with 14 bases left between them. The CDR3 contains 15 residues. CDR1 SGHRS and CDR2 YFSETQ come from the germline V gene. As DNA, the CDR3 is TGCGCCAGCAGCTTGGCCGGGGAAGGGCATTACGAGCAGTACTTC. Protein product: CASSLAGEGHYEQYF.

The rearrangement uses TRBV28 and TRBJ1-4, with D perhaps matching TRBD1 (5 bases). Germline-derived CDR1 and CDR2 are MDHEN and SYDVKM. The CDR3 loop spans 14 amino acids. V was trimmed by 6 bases and J by 8 bases, leaving 16 bases between them. The CDR3 protein is CASSLPGRPEKLFF. The CDR3 DNA reads as TGTGCCAGCAGCCTCCCGGGACGGCCCGAAAAACTGTTTTTT.

This rearrangement joins TRBV7-9 to TRBJ2-7; TRBD2 matches at 12 bases. Germline loops: CDR1 SEHNR, CDR2 FQNEAQ (reference sequence). V lost 6 bases to trimming and J lost 5 bases; unmatched junction nucleotides: 5. This CDR3 region has 14 residues. Written as DNA, the CDR3 is TGTGCCAGCAGTCCGACTAGCGGGAGACACGAGCAGTACTTC. Translation: CASSPTSGRHEQYF.

This chain uses TRBV5-1 with TRBJ1-2, with D uncertain. In germline, CDR1 is SGHRS, CDR2 YFSETQ. The CDR3 covers 14 residues. The V end lost 4 bases, the J end lost 8 bases, and 18 bases lay between the germline ends. CDR3 nucleotides: TGCGCCAGCAGCCCAAGGACGGCCCCAGGCGGCTACACCTTC. Amino acid sequence: CASSPRTAPGGYTF.

Notes on this clone: Its ends do not fully match the called genes, so a read error is possible. V usage is TRBV11-3 and J usage is TRBJ2-2; 8 bases fit TRBD2. This CDR3 comprises 15 residues. CDR1 is SGHNT and CDR2 is YENEEA in the germline V gene. CDR3 nucleotides: TGTGCCAGCAGGTTAGCGGGGACGAACACCGGGGAGCTGTTTTTT. Its protein product is CASRLAGTNTGELFF.

V usage is TRBV9 and J usage is TRBJ1-2, with TRBD1 as a possible D gene (6 bases). This CDR3 region has 14 residues. V was trimmed by 0 bases and J by 5 bases, leaving 11 bases between them. Germline V CDR1 and CDR2: SGDLS, YYNGEE. In DNA, the CDR3 is TGTGCCAGCAGCGTAGCTACAGGGTTTTATGGCTACACCTTC. Its translation is CASSVATGFYGYTF.